This TCR beta chain emerged from a study of Graves' ophthalmopathy and Graves' hyperthyroidism. As for the study in general: The study drew peripheral blood at initial diagnosis, before any treatment.

The PBMCs originated from roughly 9.6 ml of fresh peripheral blood. Transcripts of RNA were the source for amplifying TCR beta CDR3 regions. The workflow started with a first-round RT-PCR run with HTBI primers and then moved on to a second-round multiplex PCR. TCRdb called the multiplex PCR reads again in MiXCR, with one record for every CDR3 protein. The data contain around 470,000 distinct CDR3 sequences, under 15% of them singletons. This clonotype came up many times. At one end the junction does not follow the germline gene, possibly because of a read error. This CDR3 has 14 amino acids. Germline CDR1 is SSHAT and CDR2 is FNYEAQ (reference sequence).

The sample was blood. This TCR derives from a woman in her twenties or thirties with Graves' ophthalmopathy. The chain links TRBV7-7 to TRBJ2-5; D gene ambiguous. CDR3 amino acids: CASSPSPVRETQYF. The CDR3 DNA sequence: TGTGCTAGCAGTCCCAGTCCTGTTCGGGAGACCCAGTACTTC.